This T cell receptor beta chain was sequenced for a study of PD-1 blockade in classical Hodgkin lymphoma. Regarding the study as a whole: Patients who initiated nivolumab within 1 year of ASCT were excluded. Relapsed/refractory patients reportedly had lower baseline diversity than newly diagnosed patients. Complete responders possessed baseline diversity comparable to newly diagnosed patients.

As to time point: cycle 4 day 1 (C4D1), after 6 weeks of nivolumab. All patients experienced relapse after autologous stem cell transplantation, and brentuximab vedotin exposure was variable. Complete response, partial response or progressive disease was recorded as best response. For this clone: Its antigen is not known.

Assay used: immunoSEQ multiplex PCR; TCRdb lists only in-frame clones, some missing. Of about 64,000 clones listed, about 89% are singletons. This clonotype originated in a human donor with classical Hodgkin lymphoma. The sample in question was peripheral blood mononuclear cells (PBMCs), obtained before the fourth cycle of nivolumab.

CDR3 DNA sequence: TGTGCCAGCAGTTCCTCCACAGATACGCAGTATTTT. Residues: CASSSSTDTQYF. The chain has TRBV7-9 and TRBJ2-3; D remains ambiguous. The CDR3 runs to 12 residues. Between the trimmed V and J ends, which lost 6 bases and 2 bases, there was a span of 6 bases. The germline gives CDR1 SEHNR, CDR2 FQNEAQ (reference sequence).